Listed below are T cell receptor beta chains from one sample, sequenced in a study of cytomegalovirus exposure and HLA in healthy donors. Method: immunoSEQ multiplex PCR; TCRdb's copy keeps in-frame clones and lacks some. The table lists 100,000 or so clones, approximately 72% of them singletons, with over 9.5% in the top ten. Sample: PBMCs. These receptors were taken from a man aged 25-45 years in good health and CMV-seropositive. The CDR3 runs from the conserved cysteine through the conserved F or W. D genes are given only for firm matches. For some rows the clone size is stated as once, few or many, or as a class when expanded; others skip it.

j_gene | abundance | d_gene | v_gene | len | CDR3aa | CDR3nt
TRBJ2-7 | NA | TRBD2 | TRBV2 | 13 | CASGRESSYEQYF | TGTGCCAGCGGGAGGGAGAGCTCCTACGAGCAGTACTTC
TRBJ2-7 | NA | TRBD1 | TRBV6-5 | 14 | CASSWDRGRREQYF | TGTGCCAGCAGTTGGGACAGGGGGCGAAGGGAGCAGTACTTC
TRBJ2-7 | NA | TRBD2 | TRBV6-6 | 14 | CASSYREGVYEQYF | TGTGCCAGCAGTTATCGGGAGGGGGTCTACGAGCAGTACTTC
TRBJ1-5 | once | NA | TRBV19 | 13 | CASSLAANQPQHF | TGTGCCAGTAGTTTGGCCGCCAATCAGCCCCAGCATTTT
TRBJ2-3 | NA | NA | TRBV30 | 15 | CAWSGGLGGTDTQYF | TGTGCCTGGAGCGGGGGTTTGGGCGGCACAGATACGCAGTATTTT
TRBJ2-7 | few | TRBD1 | TRBV4-1 | 15 | CASSQGQTGPYEQYF | TGCGCCAGCAGCCAAGGGCAGACAGGGCCTTACGAGCAGTACTTC
TRBJ2-5 | NA | NA | TRBV6-5 | 14 | CASSYSAREETQYF | TGTGCCAGCAGTTACTCGGCACGTGAAGAGACCCAGTACTTC
TRBJ1-6 | NA | NA | TRBV19 | 14 | CASRSAPYNSPLHF | TGTGCCAGTAGAAGCGCTCCCTATAATTCACCCCTCCACTTT
TRBJ2-7 | NA | TRBD2 | TRBV13 | 16 | CASSFPLSGGAYEQYF | TGTGCCAGCAGCTTTCCGCTTAGCGGGGGGGCCTACGAGCAGTACTTC
TRBJ1-2 | NA | NA | TRBV5-4 | 15 | CASRLDSQANYGYTF | TGTGCCAGCAGACTCGACAGCCAAGCTAACTATGGCTACACCTTC
TRBJ1-4 | medium-sized | TRBD1 | TRBV6-1 | 16 | CASSEDHGTGVEKLFF | TGTGCCAGCAGTGAAGATCACGGGACAGGGGTTGAAAAACTGTTTTTT
TRBJ2-3 | NA | TRBD1 | TRBV7-3 | 16 | CASSLTLTGITDTQYF | TGTGCCAGCAGCTTAACTTTGACAGGGATCACAGATACGCAGTATTTT
TRBJ1-6 | NA | TRBD1 | TRBV27 | 15 | CASRAWTGPGVALHF | TGTGCCAGCAGGGCTTGGACAGGGCCCGGTGTGGCCCTCCACTTT
TRBJ1-2 | NA | TRBD1 | TRBV6-5 | 13 | CASSGQGTYGYTF | TGTGCCAGCAGTGGACAGGGGACCTATGGCTACACCTTC
TRBJ1-5 | NA | NA | TRBV6-5 | 13 | CASSYSVDQPQHF | TGTGCCAGCAGTTACTCTGTAGATCAGCCCCAGCATTTT
TRBJ2-5 | NA | NA | TRBV5-1 | 14 | CASSLGTVRETQYF | TGCGCCAGCAGCTTGGGGACAGTAAGAGAGACCCAGTACTTC
TRBJ2-5 | NA | TRBD2 | TRBV30 | 14 | CAWEGPSGEETQYF | TGTGCCTGGGAGGGTCCTAGCGGGGAAGAGACCCAGTACTTC
TRBJ1-1 | NA | NA | TRBV21-1 | 14 | CASTSRLGGTEAFF | TGTGCCAGCACCTCTAGGCTGGGGGGCACTGAAGCTTTCTTT
TRBJ1-5 | NA | NA | TRBV2 | 13 | CASWQGGSQPQHF | TGTGCCAGCTGGCAGGGAGGTAGTCAGCCCCAGCATTTT
TRBJ2-5 | NA | NA | TRBV9 | 14 | CASSVRGTQETQYF | TGTGCCAGCAGCGTAAGGGGGACACAAGAGACCCAGTACTTC
TRBJ1-1 | NA | NA | TRBV7-8 | 15 | CASSLDGRASAEAFF | TGTGCCAGCAGCTTAGACGGCAGGGCAAGCGCTGAAGCTTTCTTT
TRBJ1-3 | NA | TRBD1 | TRBV7-9 | 17 | CASSLAIGQGTGNTIYF | TGTGCCAGCAGCTTAGCGATCGGACAGGGGACTGGAAACACCATATATTTT
TRBJ1-3 | NA | NA | TRBV7-9 | 16 | CASGTFVGGSGNTIYF | TGTGCCAGCGGAACCTTCGTGGGGGGCTCTGGAAACACCATATATTTT
TRBJ1-5 | NA | NA | TRBV6-5 | 13 | CASSPNQGQPQHF | TGTGCCAGCAGTCCGAATCAGGGCCAGCCCCAGCATTTT
TRBJ2-7 | NA | TRBD1 | TRBV6-6 | 16 | CASSFLATGASYEQYF | TGTGCCAGCAGTTTCCTCGCTACAGGGGCGAGCTACGAGCAGTACTTC
TRBJ1-3 | once | TRBD1 | TRBV27 | 14 | CASSSGQAGNTIYF | TGTGCCAGCAGTTCGGGACAGGCTGGAAACACCATATATTTT
TRBJ2-2 | NA | TRBD2 | TRBV10-2 | 19 | CASSETQEGSGVESGELFF | TGCGCCAGCAGTGAGACTCAAGAGGGTAGCGGGGTAGAGAGCGGGGAGCTGTTTTTT
TRBJ1-1 | NA | NA | TRBV19 | 13 | CASSPQVATEAFF | TGTGCCAGTAGTCCCCAGGTTGCCACTGAAGCTTTCTTT
TRBJ2-1 | NA | TRBD2 | TRBV7-8 | 15 | CASSFSGGPYNEQFF | TGTGCCAGCAGCTTTAGCGGGGGGCCCTACAATGAGCAGTTCTTC
TRBJ2-7 | NA | NA | TRBV29-1 | 15 | CSVVIGRGLSYEQYF | TGCAGCGTTGTTATAGGGCGGGGACTCAGCTACGAGCAGTACTTC
TRBJ2-5 | NA | TRBD2 | TRBV5-1 | 17 | CASSLEGTSMYQETQYF | TGCGCCAGCAGCTTGGAGGGGACTAGCATGTACCAAGAGACCCAGTACTTC
TRBJ1-2 | NA | TRBD1 | TRBV6-5 | 14 | CASSYQQGGSGYTF | TGTGCCAGCAGTTATCAACAGGGGGGAAGTGGCTACACCTTC
TRBJ1-5 | NA | NA | TRBV9 | 15 | CASSVDGGSNQPQHF | TGTGCCAGCAGCGTAGATGGGGGGAGCAATCAGCCCCAGCATTTT
TRBJ2-7 | few | NA | TRBV7-9 | 15 | CASSSSATPVYEQYF | TGTGCCAGCAGCTCCTCTGCGACACCTGTTTACGAGCAGTACTTC
TRBJ1-1 | NA | NA | TRBV7-9 | 15 | CASSLFPRHDTEAFF | TGTGCCAGCAGCTTATTCCCTAGGCATGACACTGAAGCTTTCTTT
TRBJ2-3 | NA | TRBD1 | TRBV29-1 | 13 | CSVEGTGLHTQYF | TGCAGCGTTGAGGGGACAGGGTTACATACGCAGTATTTT
TRBJ2-1 | few | TRBD2 | TRBV6-1 | 15 | CASSDGGTTYNEQFF | TGTGCCAGCAGTGATGGCGGGACTACCTACAATGAGCAGTTCTTC
TRBJ2-3 | few | TRBD2 | TRBV5-6 | 17 | CASSLTPRAGPPITQYF | TGTGCCAGCAGCTTGACCCCTAGAGCGGGGCCCCCGATAACGCAGTATTTT
TRBJ1-5 | NA | NA | TRBV6-4 | 19 | CASSDSRRDPGLGNQPQHF | TGTGCCAGCAGTGACTCGCGGAGGGACCCGGGTTTAGGCAATCAGCCCCAGCATTTT
TRBJ2-7 | NA | NA | TRBV4-1 | 16 | CASSQASGVRNYEQYF | TGCGCCAGCAGCCAAGCTTCAGGGGTTAGGAACTACGAGCAGTACTTC
TRBJ1-1 | NA | NA | TRBV7-9 | 13 | CASSLQGSTEAFF | TGTGCCAGCAGCTTACAGGGATCCACTGAAGCTTTCTTT
TRBJ2-7 | NA | TRBD2 | TRBV6-5 | 14 | CASSPGLAGGEQYF | TGTGCCAGCAGTCCCGGACTAGCGGGGGGCGAGCAGTACTTC
TRBJ1-5 | NA | NA | TRBV7-9 | 13 | CASSLQGSQPQHF | TGTGCCAGCAGCTTACAGGGATCTCAGCCCCAGCATTTT
TRBJ1-5 | NA | NA | TRBV5-6 | 14 | CASRSWGGNQPQHF | TGTGCCAGCCGGAGCTGGGGGGGCAATCAGCCCCAGCATTTT
TRBJ1-5 | NA | NA | TRBV6-5 | 15 | CASSYETGSNQPQHF | TGTGCCAGCAGTTACGAAACAGGTAGCAATCAGCCCCAGCATTTT
TRBJ2-7 | NA | NA | TRBV6-4 | 12 | CAKHPTGYEQYF | TGTGCCAAGCACCCGACAGGCTACGAGCAGTACTTC
TRBJ2-6 | NA | TRBD1 | TRBV7-3 | 17 | CASSSGQPSSGANVLTF | TGTGCCAGCAGCTCGGGACAGCCAAGCTCTGGGGCCAACGTCCTGACTTTC
TRBJ2-7 | NA | TRBD1 | TRBV6-5 | 14 | CASSSTGVIYEQYF | TGTGCCAGCAGTTCCACAGGGGTAATCTACGAGCAGTACTTC
TRBJ2-1 | NA | NA | TRBV9 | 15 | CASSVGWQVYNEQFF | TGTGCCAGCAGCGTAGGTTGGCAGGTCTACAATGAGCAGTTCTTC
TRBJ2-5 | NA | TRBD1 | TRBV27 | 15 | CASSLTQGSEKTQYF | TGTGCCAGCAGCTTGACACAGGGGAGCGAAAAGACCCAGTACTTC
TRBJ2-1 | NA | TRBD2 | TRBV7-8 | 20 | CASSLVRLAGGPSSYNEQFF | TGTGCCAGCAGCTTAGTTCGACTAGCGGGGGGGCCTAGCTCCTACAATGAGCAGTTCTTC
TRBJ2-6 | few | TRBD1 | TRBV4-1 | 19 | CASSQDFTGGLAGANVLTF | TGCGCCAGCAGCCAAGATTTCACAGGGGGTCTTGCTGGGGCCAACGTCCTGACTTTC
TRBJ1-2 | NA | NA | TRBV29-1 | 11 | CSVDPRGGYTF | TGCAGCGTAGACCCCAGGGGTGGCTACACCTTC
TRBJ2-1 | NA | TRBD1 | TRBV7-9 | 16 | CSSSPTPGTGNNEQFF | TGTTCCAGCAGTCCTACTCCCGGGACAGGGAACAATGAGCAGTTCTTC
TRBJ2-5 | NA | TRBD2 | TRBV29-1 | 14 | CSVPLSGPQETQYF | TGCAGCGTTCCACTTAGCGGGCCCCAAGAGACCCAGTACTTC
TRBJ1-6 | NA | NA | TRBV6-4 | 16 | CASSDPAFKPNSPLHF | TGTGCCAGCAGTGACCCCGCGTTTAAGCCTAATTCACCCCTCCACTTT
TRBJ2-5 | NA | TRBD1 | TRBV29-1 | 14 | CSVDRDRVGKTQYF | TGCAGCGTCGACCGGGACAGGGTAGGAAAGACCCAGTACTTC
TRBJ2-1 | NA | TRBD2 | TRBV11-2 | 19 | CASSLDWPSGGVLQDEQFF | TGTGCCAGCAGCTTAGATTGGCCTAGCGGGGGTGTCCTACAGGATGAGCAGTTCTTC
TRBJ1-3 | NA | TRBD1 | TRBV18 | 17 | CASSPLRDRVPGNTIYF | TGTGCCAGCTCACCACTCCGGGACAGGGTCCCTGGAAACACCATATATTTT
TRBJ1-1 | NA | TRBD1 | TRBV2 | 14 | CASSGSTGDTEAFF | TGTGCCAGCAGCGGATCGACAGGGGACACTGAAGCTTTCTTT